The rows below give T cell receptor beta chains drawn from one sample of a study of a mutant IDH1 vaccine in newly diagnosed glioma. Sequencing was performed with immunoSEQ multiplex PCR; in TCRdb, only in-frame clones are kept and a portion is missing. The sample yields about 68,000 clones, roughly 80% seen once. These TCRs are of unknown antigen specificity. The source was PBMCs, collected from a glioma patient whose treatment included an IDH1 peptide vaccine. These receptors all stem from a man younger than 30 with glioma. The CDR3 runs from the conserved cysteine through the conserved F or W. Fields, in order: J gene, clone size, V gene, D gene, CDR3 protein, CDR3 DNA. D genes are given only for firm matches. The size of a clone is reported for some rows only, either as once, few or many, or as a class for expanded clones.

>TRBJ1-5|-|TRBV18|TRBD1
CASSPGQGKGQPQHF
TGTGCCAGCTCACCAGGACAGGGAAAAGGGCAGCCCCAGCATTTT
>TRBJ2-7|-|TRBV6-1|TRBD1
CASSEGAGGYYEQYF
TGTGCCAGCAGTGAAGGGGCAGGGGGATACTACGAGCAGTACTTC
>TRBJ1-2|-|TRBV5-6|TRBD1
CASSLGQGQWSGGYTF
TGTGCCAGCAGCCTCGGACAGGGCCAGTGGTCAGGGGGCTACACCTTC
>TRBJ1-2|few|TRBV4-2|-
CASSPPTGLSAYGYTF
TGTGCCAGCAGCCCCCCAACGGGGCTGAGCGCCTATGGCTACACCTTC
>TRBJ2-7|-|TRBV7-9|-
CASSLLNYEQYF
TGTGCCAGCAGCTTACTAAACTACGAGCAGTACTTC
>TRBJ2-7|-|TRBV27|-
CASSFLGGKYEQYF
TGTGCCAGCAGTTTTCTGGGAGGTAAATACGAGCAGTACTTC
>TRBJ2-7|-|TRBV27|-
CASSFRGPSGEQYF
TGTGCCAGCAGTTTTCGTGGACCCTCGGGGGAGCAGTACTTC
>TRBJ2-7|once|TRBV6-5|-
CASSPLGYEQYF
TGTGCCAGCAGCCCACTAGGTTACGAGCAGTACTTC
>TRBJ1-5|-|TRBV5-8|TRBD1
CASAGGEGQPQHF
TGTGCCAGTGCAGGGGGCGAGGGTCAGCCCCAGCATTTT
>TRBJ2-7|-|TRBV6-1|-
CAGGGGSSYEQYF
TGTGCCGGGGGGGGCGGTAGCTCCTACGAGCAGTACTTC
>TRBJ1-6|-|TRBV5-1|-
CASRGEDSPLHF
TGCGCCAGCAGGGGAGAGGATTCACCCCTCCACTTT
>TRBJ1-1|few|TRBV30|TRBD1
CASQGGVNTEAFF
TGTGCCTCACAGGGGGGGGTGAACACTGAAGCTTTCTTT
>TRBJ2-3|few|TRBV4-2|TRBD2
CASSQDLAGARNTQYF
TGTGCCAGCAGCCAAGATCTAGCGGGAGCGCGGAATACGCAGTATTTT
>TRBJ2-3|-|TRBV5-5|TRBD2
CASSPGGDGRVTQYF
TGTGCCAGCAGCCCGGGGGGGGACGGGAGAGTTACGCAGTATTTT
>TRBJ2-7|-|TRBV5-1|TRBD1
CASSLYPGQDSYEQYF
TGCGCCAGCAGCTTGTACCCGGGACAGGACTCCTACGAGCAGTACTTC
>TRBJ2-7|once|TRBV7-2|-
CASSWGRESYEQYF
TGTGCCAGCAGCTGGGGACGTGAGTCCTACGAGCAGTACTTC
>TRBJ1-5|-|TRBV6-5|-
CASSYSRGDNQPQHF
TGTGCCAGCAGTTACTCCAGGGGTGACAATCAGCCCCAGCATTTT
>TRBJ2-7|-|TRBV30|-
CAWSLSGARPIMGSSYEQYF
TGTGCCTGGAGTCTTTCAGGCGCCCGGCCTATTATGGGGAGCTCCTACGAGCAGTACTTC
>TRBJ1-1|few|TRBV7-2|-
CASSLARTPNTEAFF
TGTGCCAGCAGCTTAGCGCGGACACCAAACACTGAAGCTTTCTTT
>TRBJ1-1|once|TRBV5-1|-
CASSSLTESATEAFF
TGCGCCAGCAGCTCCTTGACAGAGTCTGCCACTGAAGCTTTCTTT
>TRBJ2-7|-|TRBV5-5|-
CASSPRGFVASYEQYF
TGTGCCAGCAGCCCCCGGGGGTTCGTCGCCTCCTACGAGCAGTACTTC
>TRBJ1-5|-|TRBV29-1|TRBD1
CSGWTGDGQPQHF
TGCAGCGGATGGACAGGGGACGGTCAGCCCCAGCATTTT
>TRBJ2-6|-|TRBV18|-
CASSPLISSGANVLTF
TGTGCCAGCTCACCCCTTATATCCTCTGGGGCCAACGTCCTGACTTTC
>TRBJ1-3|-|TRBV4-3|-
CASSQDRTSGNTIYF
TGCGCCAGCAGCCAAGACCGGACCTCTGGAAACACCATATATTTT
>TRBJ2-7|-|TRBV7-6|TRBD2
CASSLAYKRGGQQYF
TGTGCCAGCAGCTTAGCGTACAAGCGGGGGGGCCAGCAGTACTTC
>TRBJ2-5|-|TRBV10-3|-
CAISESRMASRKETQYF
TGTGCCATCAGTGAGTCGAGGATGGCCTCCCGGAAGGAGACCCAGTACTTC
>TRBJ1-2|-|TRBV11-2|TRBD1
CASSSNSDRITYGYTF
TGTGCCAGCAGCTCGAACTCGGACAGGATCACCTATGGCTACACCTTC
>TRBJ2-2|-|TRBV7-2|-
CASSHRTVTNTGELFF
TGTGCCAGCAGCCATCGGACAGTAACGAACACCGGGGAGCTGTTTTTT
>TRBJ2-1|-|TRBV19|-
CASSINPGIYYNEQFF
TGTGCCAGTAGTATTAACCCCGGGATATACTACAATGAGCAGTTCTTC
>TRBJ2-1|-|TRBV2|-
CASMDQAYNEQFF
TGTGCCAGCATGGACCAAGCCTACAATGAGCAGTTCTTC
>TRBJ1-3|few|TRBV9|-
CASSETIPSGNTIYF
TGTGCCAGCAGCGAAACGATCCCCTCTGGAAACACCATATATTTT
>TRBJ2-1|-|TRBV5-4|-
CASSPRLSGNEQFF
TGTGCCAGCAGCCCCCGGCTATCGGGAAATGAGCAGTTCTTC
>TRBJ2-7|-|TRBV18|-
CASSPARTRLYEQYF
TGTGCCAGCTCACCAGCCCGGACGAGACTCTACGAGCAGTACTTC
>TRBJ1-1|-|TRBV5-6|TRBD1
CASSFITGGLNTEAFF
TGTGCCAGCAGCTTTATAACAGGGGGCCTGAACACTGAAGCTTTCTTT
>TRBJ2-7|-|TRBV30|-
CAWSGGGSYEQYF
TGTGCCTGGAGTGGAGGGGGTTCCTACGAGCAGTACTTC
>TRBJ1-3|once|TRBV30|-
CAWKSRGAAAGNTIYF
TGTGCCTGGAAGTCTAGGGGGGCGGCGGCTGGAAACACCATATATTTT
>TRBJ1-1|-|TRBV9|-
CASSKGRNTEAFF
TGTGCCAGCAGCAAAGGACGGAACACTGAAGCTTTCTTT
>TRBJ2-3|-|TRBV5-1|-
CASSLDGFTDTQYF
TGCGCCAGCAGCTTGGACGGATTCACAGATACGCAGTATTTT